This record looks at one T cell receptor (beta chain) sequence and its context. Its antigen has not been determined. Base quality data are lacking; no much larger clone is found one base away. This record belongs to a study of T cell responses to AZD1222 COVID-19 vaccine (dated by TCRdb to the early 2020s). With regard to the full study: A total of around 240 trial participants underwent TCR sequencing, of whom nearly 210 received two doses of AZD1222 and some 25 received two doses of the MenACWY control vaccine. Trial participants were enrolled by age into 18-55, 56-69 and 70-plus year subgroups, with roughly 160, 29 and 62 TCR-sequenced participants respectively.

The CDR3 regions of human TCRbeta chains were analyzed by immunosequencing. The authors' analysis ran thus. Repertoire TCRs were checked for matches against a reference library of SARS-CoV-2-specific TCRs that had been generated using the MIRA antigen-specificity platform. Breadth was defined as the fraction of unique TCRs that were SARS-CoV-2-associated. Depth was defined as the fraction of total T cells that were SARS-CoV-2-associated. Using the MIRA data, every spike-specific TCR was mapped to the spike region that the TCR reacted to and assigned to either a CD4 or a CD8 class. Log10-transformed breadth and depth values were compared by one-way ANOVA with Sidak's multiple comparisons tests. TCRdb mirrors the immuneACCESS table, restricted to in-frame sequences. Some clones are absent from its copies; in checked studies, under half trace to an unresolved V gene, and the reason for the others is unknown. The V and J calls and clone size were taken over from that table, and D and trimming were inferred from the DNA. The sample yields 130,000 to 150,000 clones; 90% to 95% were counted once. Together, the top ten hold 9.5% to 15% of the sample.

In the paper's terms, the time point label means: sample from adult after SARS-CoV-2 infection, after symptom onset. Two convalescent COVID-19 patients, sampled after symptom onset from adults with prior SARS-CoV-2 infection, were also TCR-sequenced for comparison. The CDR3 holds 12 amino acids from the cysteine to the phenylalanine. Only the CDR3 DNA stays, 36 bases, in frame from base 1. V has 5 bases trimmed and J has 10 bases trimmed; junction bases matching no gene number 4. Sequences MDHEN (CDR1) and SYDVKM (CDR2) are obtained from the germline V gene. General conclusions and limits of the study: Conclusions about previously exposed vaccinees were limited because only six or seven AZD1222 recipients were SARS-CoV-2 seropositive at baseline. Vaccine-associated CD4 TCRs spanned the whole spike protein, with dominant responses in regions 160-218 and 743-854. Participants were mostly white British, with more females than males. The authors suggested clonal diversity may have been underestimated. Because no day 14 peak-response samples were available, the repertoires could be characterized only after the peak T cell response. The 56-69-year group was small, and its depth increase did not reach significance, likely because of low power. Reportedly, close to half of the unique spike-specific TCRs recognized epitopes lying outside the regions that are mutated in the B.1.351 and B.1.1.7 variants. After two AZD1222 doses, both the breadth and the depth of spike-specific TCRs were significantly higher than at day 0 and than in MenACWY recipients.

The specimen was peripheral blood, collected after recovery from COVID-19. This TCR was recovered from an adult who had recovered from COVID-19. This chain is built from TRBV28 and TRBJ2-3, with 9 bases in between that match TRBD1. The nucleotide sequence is TGTGCCAGCAGTCCTGGGACAGGGCCGCAGTATTTT. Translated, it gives CASSPGTGPQYF.